This is a list of T cell receptor beta chains from one sample in a study of response to subunit inactivated influenza vaccine. TCRdb recomputed calls from the RT-PCR reads with MiXCR, one row per CDR3 protein. The sample lists about 520,000 distinct CDR3 sequences, less than 7.5% occurring once. The material sequenced was PBMCs from blood, taken less than 25 months after vaccination. These receptors were collected from a man between 50 and 69 years old who received an inactivated influenza vaccine. The CDR3 runs from the conserved cysteine through the conserved F or W.

v_gene | CDR3aa
TRBV5-1 | CASSPAGGIYEQYF
TRBV5-1 | CASSTTSSLAKNIQYF
TRBV20-1 | CSATVMDRENTEAFF
TRBV11-2 | CASSPQQAGPYEQYF
TRBV21-1 | CASSTVGTSGVGEQFF
TRBV5-1 | CATSRTGDHEKLFF
TRBV11-2 | CASSLNHMPSSYNEQFF
TRBV25-1 | CASSPEATQYF
TRBV10-3 | CAISVGGSQRNEQFF
TRBV5-1 | CASKVDSGRTGELFF
TRBV5-6 | CASSLLWGAGTEAFF
TRBV5-5 | CASSREPPTYNEQFF
TRBV5-1 | CASSFVSTGMNTEAFF
TRBV7-9 | CASSLPGQGGGYTF
TRBV3-1 | CATLGGANTGELFF
TRBV6-4 | CASSLLQGWNTGELFF
TRBV29-1 | CSVEDGTSSADTQYF
TRBV20-1 | CSASGRANTGELFF
TRBV20-1 | CSASDRTNYGYTF
TRBV11-2 | CASSFTSGGYQETQYF
TRBV24-1 | CATSERGLAGDEQFF
TRBV4-2 | CASSQDQLAEINNEQFF
TRBV10-3 | CAIRRTTVGELFF
TRBV6-1 | CASRKQGPRTDTQYF
TRBV3-1 | CASSQDSAPRETQYF
TRBV29-1 | CSAGGQLLLSYNEQFF
TRBV4-1 | CASSQGSIRGRGNQPQHF
TRBV7-2 | CASTKVGIAGIYEQYF
TRBV25-1 | CASSPGYNYGYTF
TRBV9 | CASSVGGLAGGSHEQYF
TRBV28 | CASSLRGPPFF
TRBV10-3 | CATKKESNTGELFF
TRBV12-3/TRBV12-4 | CASSNKGVAKNIQYF
TRBV5-1 | CASKGGGMNTEAFF
TRBV10-3 | CAINSGAADTQYF
TRBV29-1 | CSVAGLALRGTDTQYF
TRBV5-1 | CASSFQAGATTGANVLTF
TRBV20-1 | CSASIDDEQFF
TRBV12-3/TRBV12-4 | CASTAGWSNQPQHF
TRBV4-1 | CASSPRGNEKLFF
TRBV4-3 | CASSPRLNPVGDTQYF
TRBV7-9 | CASSLGTGRGNTEAFF
TRBV13 | CASSWGSGVKRTGELFF
TRBV5-6 | CAGSLARLGYSPDTQYF
TRBV2 | CASRRDAINYGYTF
TRBV4-1 | CASSQDIGENYGYTF
TRBV12-3/TRBV12-4 | CASSFGRTSSYNEQLF
TRBV7-2 | CASSLVSTSGSETQYF
TRBV20-1 | CSAQNRDIGAEQYF
TRBV25-1 | CASSDQTTKETQYF
TRBV15 | CATAFDTTYEQYF
TRBV29-1 | CSTRRGETQYF
TRBV5-1 | CASSPGLEETQYF
TRBV7-8 | CASRRDRVQETQYF
TRBV20-1 | CSADFRDRGFQQYF